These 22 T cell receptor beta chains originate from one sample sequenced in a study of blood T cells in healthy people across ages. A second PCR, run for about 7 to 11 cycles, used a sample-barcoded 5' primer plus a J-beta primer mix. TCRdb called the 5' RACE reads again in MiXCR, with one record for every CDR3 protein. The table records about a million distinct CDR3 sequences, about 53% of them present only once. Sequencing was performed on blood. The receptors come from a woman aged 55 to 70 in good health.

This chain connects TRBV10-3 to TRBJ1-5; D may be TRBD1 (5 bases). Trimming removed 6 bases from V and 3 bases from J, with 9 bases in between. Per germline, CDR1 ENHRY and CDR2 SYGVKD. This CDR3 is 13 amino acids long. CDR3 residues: CAIRGGDNQPQHF. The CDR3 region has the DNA TGTGCCATCAGGGGAGGGGACAATCAGCCCCAGCATTTT.

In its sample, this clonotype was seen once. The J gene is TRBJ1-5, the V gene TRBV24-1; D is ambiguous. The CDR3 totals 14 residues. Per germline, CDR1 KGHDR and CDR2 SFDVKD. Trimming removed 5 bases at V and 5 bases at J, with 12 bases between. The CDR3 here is CATSGGSPYQPQHF. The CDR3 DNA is TGTGCCACCAGTGGGGGATCTCCTTATCAGCCCCAGCATTTT.

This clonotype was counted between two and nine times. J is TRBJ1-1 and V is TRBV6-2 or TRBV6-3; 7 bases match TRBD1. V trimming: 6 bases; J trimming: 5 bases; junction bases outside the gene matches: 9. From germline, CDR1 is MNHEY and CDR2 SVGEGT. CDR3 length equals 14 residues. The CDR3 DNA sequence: TGTGCCAGCAGAAGAGACAGGGACGTAACTGAAGCTTTCTTT. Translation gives CASRRDRDVTEAFF.

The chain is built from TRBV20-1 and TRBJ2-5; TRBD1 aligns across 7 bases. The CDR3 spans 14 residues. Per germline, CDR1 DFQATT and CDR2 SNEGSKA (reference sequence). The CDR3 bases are TGCAGCCCCCTAGTGGGGACAGTCAACAATGAGCAGTACTTC. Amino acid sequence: CSPLVGTVNNEQYF.

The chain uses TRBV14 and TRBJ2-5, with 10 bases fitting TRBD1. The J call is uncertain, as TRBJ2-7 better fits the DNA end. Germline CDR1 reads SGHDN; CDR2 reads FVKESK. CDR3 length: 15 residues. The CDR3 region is CASSQDGTGADEQYF. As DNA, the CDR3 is TGTGCCAGCAGCCAAGATGGGACAGGGGCGGACGAGCAGTACTTC.

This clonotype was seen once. Written as DNA, the CDR3 is TGTGCCAGCAGCTCCCCGGTTGGAACTAATGAAAAACTGTTTTTT. Translated: CASSSPVGTNEKLFF. The genes are TRBV7-9 and TRBJ1-4; D is unclear. V lost 4 bases and J 1 base, leaving 10 bases between the germline ends. The CDR3 is 15 residues long. CDR1 is SEHNR, CDR2 FQNEAQ, per germline (reference sequence).

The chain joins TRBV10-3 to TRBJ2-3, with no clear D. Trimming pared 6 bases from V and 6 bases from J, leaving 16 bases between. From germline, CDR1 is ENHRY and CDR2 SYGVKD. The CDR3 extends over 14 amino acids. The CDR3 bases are TGTGCCATCAGCGTGGGCTCCATCGGCGATACGCAGTATTTT. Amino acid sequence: CAISVGSIGDTQYF.

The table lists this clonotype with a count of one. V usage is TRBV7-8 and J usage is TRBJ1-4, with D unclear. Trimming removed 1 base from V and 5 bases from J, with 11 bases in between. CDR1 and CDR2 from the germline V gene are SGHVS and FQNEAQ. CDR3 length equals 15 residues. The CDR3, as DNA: TGTGCCAGCAGCTTAGAGGCGGGTAGAAATGAAAAACTGTTTTTT. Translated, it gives CASSLEAGRNEKLFF.

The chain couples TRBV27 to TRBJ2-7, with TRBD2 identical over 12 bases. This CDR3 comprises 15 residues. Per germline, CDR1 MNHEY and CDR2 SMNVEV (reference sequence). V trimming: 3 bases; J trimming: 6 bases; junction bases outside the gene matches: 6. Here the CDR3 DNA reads TGTGCCAGCAGTTTCCCACTAGCGGGAGGTCGCGAGCAGTACTTC. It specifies CASSFPLAGGREQYF.

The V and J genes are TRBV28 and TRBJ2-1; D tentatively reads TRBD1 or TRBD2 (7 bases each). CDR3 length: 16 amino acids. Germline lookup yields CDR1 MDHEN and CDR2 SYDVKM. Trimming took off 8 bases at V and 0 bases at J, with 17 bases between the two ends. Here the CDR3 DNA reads TGTGCCAGCGTGCCTCAGGGGGGGTACTCCTACAATGAGCAGTTCTTC. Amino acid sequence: CASVPQGGYSYNEQFF.

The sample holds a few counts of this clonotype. CDR3 amino acids: CASRNRGTYEQYF. The CDR3 bases are TGTGCCAGCAGGAACAGGGGAACCTACGAGCAGTACTTC. The V and J genes are TRBV6-5 and TRBJ2-7; TRBD1 agrees at 7 bases. The CDR3 length is 13 residues. Germline-derived CDR1 and CDR2 are MNHEY and SVGAGI. Trimming took 6 bases from V and 2 from J; bases not matched to a gene: 4.

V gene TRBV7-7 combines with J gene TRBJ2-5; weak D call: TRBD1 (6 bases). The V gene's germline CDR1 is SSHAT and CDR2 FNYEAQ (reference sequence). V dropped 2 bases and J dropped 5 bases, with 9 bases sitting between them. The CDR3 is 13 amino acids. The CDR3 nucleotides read TGTGCCAGCAGCTTAAACAGGGCTGAGACCCAGTACTTC. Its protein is CASSLNRAETQYF.

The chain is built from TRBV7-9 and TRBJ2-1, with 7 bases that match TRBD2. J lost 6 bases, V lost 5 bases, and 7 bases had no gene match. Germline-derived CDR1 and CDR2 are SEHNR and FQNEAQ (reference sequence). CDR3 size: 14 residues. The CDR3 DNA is TGTGCCAGCAGCCCAGCGGGATTAGGCAATGAGCAGTTCTTC. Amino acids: CASSPAGLGNEQFF.

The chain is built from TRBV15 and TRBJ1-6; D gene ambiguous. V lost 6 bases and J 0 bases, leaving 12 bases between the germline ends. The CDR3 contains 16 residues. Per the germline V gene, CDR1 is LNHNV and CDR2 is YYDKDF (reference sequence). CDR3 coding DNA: TGTGCCACCAGGCCGGACGAGAGCTCCTATAATTCACCCCTCCACTTT. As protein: CATRPDESSYNSPLHF.

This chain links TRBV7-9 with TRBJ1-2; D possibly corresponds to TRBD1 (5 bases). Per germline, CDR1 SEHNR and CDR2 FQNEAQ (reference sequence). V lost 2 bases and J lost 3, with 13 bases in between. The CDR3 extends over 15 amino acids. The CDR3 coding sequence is TGTGCCAGCAGCTTAAACTCTGGGGACCACTATGGCTACACCTTC. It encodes CASSLNSGDHYGYTF. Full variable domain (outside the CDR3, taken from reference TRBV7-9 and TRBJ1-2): DTGVSQNPRHKITKRGQNVTFRCDPISEHNRLYWYRQTLGQGPEFLTYFQNEAQLEKSRLLSDRFSAERPKGSFSTLEIQRTEQGDSAMYLCASSLNSGDHYGYTFGSGTRLTVV.

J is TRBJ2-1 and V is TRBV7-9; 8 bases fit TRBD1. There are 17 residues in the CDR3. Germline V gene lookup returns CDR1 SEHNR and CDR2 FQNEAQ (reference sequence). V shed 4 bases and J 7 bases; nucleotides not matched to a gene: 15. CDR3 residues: CASSSTGQGPPLNEQFF. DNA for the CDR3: TGTGCCAGCAGCTCAACCGGACAGGGCCCGCCTTTGAATGAGCAGTTCTTC. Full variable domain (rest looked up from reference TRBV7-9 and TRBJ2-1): DTGVSQNPRHKITKRGQNVTFRCDPISEHNRLYWYRQTLGQGPEFLTYFQNEAQLEKSRLLSDRFSAERPKGSFSTLEIQRTEQGDSAMYLCASSSTGQGPPLNEQFFGPGTRLTVL.

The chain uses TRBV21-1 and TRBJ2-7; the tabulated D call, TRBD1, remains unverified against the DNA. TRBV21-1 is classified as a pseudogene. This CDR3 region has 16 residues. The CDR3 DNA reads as TGTGCCAGCAGCAAAGCTAGGGACAGGCTGTTCTACGAGCAGTACTTC. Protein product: CASSKARDRLFYEQYF.

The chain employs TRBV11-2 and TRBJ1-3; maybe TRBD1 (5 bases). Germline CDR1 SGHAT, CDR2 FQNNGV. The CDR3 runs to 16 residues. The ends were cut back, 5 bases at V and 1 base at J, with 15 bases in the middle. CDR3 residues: CASSRDFGASGNTIYF. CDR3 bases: TGTGCCAGCAGCCGGGATTTCGGGGCTTCTGGAAACACCATATATTTT.

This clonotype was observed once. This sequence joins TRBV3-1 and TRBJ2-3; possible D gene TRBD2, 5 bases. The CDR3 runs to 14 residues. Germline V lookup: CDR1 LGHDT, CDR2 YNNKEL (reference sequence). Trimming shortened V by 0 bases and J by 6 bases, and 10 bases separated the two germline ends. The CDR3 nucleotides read TGTGCCAGCAGCCAAGATCGCGGGTTGGATACGCAGTATTTT. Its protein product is CASSQDRGLDTQYF.

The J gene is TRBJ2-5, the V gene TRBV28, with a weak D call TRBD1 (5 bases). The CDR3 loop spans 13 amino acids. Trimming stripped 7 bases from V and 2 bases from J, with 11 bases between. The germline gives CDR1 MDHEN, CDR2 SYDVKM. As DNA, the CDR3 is TGTGCCAGCAAAACGACAGTACAAGAGACCCAGTACTTC. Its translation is CASKTTVQETQYF.

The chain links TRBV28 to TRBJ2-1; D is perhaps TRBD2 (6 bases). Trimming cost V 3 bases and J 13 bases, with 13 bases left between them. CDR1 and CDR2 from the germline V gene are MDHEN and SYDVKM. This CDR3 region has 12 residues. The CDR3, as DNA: TGTGCCAGCAGTTTTAGCACTAGCCTCCAGTTCTTC. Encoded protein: CASSFSTSLQFF.

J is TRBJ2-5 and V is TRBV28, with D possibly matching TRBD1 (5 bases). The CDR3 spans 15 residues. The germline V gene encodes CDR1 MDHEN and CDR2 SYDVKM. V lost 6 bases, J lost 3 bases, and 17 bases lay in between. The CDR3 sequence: CASSLGDSVEETQYF. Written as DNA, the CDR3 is TGTGCCAGCAGCTTAGGCGACAGTGTTGAAGAGACCCAGTACTTC.